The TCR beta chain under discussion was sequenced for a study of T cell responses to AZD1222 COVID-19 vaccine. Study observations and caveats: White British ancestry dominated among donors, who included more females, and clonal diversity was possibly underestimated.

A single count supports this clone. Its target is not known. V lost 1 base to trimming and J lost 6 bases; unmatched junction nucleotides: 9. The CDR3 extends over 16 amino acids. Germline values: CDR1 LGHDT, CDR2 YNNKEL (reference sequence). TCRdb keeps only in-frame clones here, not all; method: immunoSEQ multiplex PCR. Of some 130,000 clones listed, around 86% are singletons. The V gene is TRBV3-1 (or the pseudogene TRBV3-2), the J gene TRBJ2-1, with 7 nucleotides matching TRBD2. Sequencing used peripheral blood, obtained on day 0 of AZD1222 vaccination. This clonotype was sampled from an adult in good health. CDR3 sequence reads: CASSQGSGVALNEQFF. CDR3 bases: TGTGCCAGCAGCCAAGGAAGCGGGGTAGCGCTCAATGAGCAGTTCTTC.